Listed here are 21 T cell receptor beta chains from one sample, sequenced in a study of T cells in Graves' hyperthyroidism and ophthalmopathy. The CDR3 regions of TCR beta were amplified from RNA transcripts. HTBI primers were the set used in a first-round RT-PCR of the TCR CDR3. TCRdb recomputed calls from the multiplex PCR reads with MiXCR, one row per CDR3 protein. Here the sample spans around 540,000 distinct CDR3 sequences, more than 45% being singletons. Sequencing used peripheral blood or thyroid tissue (not recorded which). The receptors here all came from a woman aged 18-30 years with Graves' hyperthyroidism.

CDR3 coding DNA: TGTGCCAGCAGTCACGGACTGCGCGGGGAGACCCAGTACTTC. Translation gives CASSHGLRGETQYF. The chain links TRBV2 to TRBJ2-5; tentative D call: TRBD2 (5 bases). Trimming cost V 5 bases and J 5 bases, with 15 bases left between them. Germline CDR1 SNHLY, CDR2 FYNNEI. There are 14 residues in the CDR3.

This clonotype was counted a few times. V usage is TRBV12-3 or TRBV12-4 and J usage is TRBJ1-5; D is unclear. The CDR3 spans 18 residues. Between the trimmed V and J ends, which lost 6 bases and 5 bases, there was a span of 26 bases. The CDR3 here is CASSPFTLGSRSDQPQHF. CDR3 DNA: TGTGCCAGCAGCCCCTTTACTCTGGGGAGTCGTTCCGATCAGCCCCAGCATTTT.

The rearrangement joins TRBV2 to TRBJ1-1, with 7 positions matching TRBD1. This CDR3 has 14 residues. Germline CDR1 and CDR2: SNHLY and FYNNEI. Unmatched junction bases numbered 7, after V lost 7 bases and J lost 2 bases. The CDR3 nucleotides read TGTGCCAGCACGGGGGGAGGGGGCAACACTGAAGCTTTCTTT. Protein product: CASTGGGGNTEAFF.

The V call is TRBV7-8, the J call TRBJ2-5, with D perhaps matching TRBD1 (5 bases). Germline V lookup: CDR1 SGHVS, CDR2 FQNEAQ. Between the trimmed V and J ends, which lost 6 bases and 4 bases, there was a span of 15 bases. The CDR3 is 14 residues long. The DNA for the CDR3 is TGTGCCAGCAGTCGGACAAACACGGGAGAGACCCAGTACTTC. This translates into CASSRTNTGETQYF.

V and J are TRBV29-1 and TRBJ1-1, with TRBD1 matching 9 bases. The J segment lost 6 bases and the V segment lost 6 bases, leaving 5 bases of the junction unmatched. The CDR3 is made up of 12 amino acids. Germline CDR1 reads SQVTM; CDR2 reads ANQGSEA. The CDR3 spells CSVRDRVPEAFF. The CDR3 region has the DNA TGCAGCGTGCGGGACAGGGTACCTGAAGCTTTCTTT. Based on the CDR3 plus reference TRBV29-1 and TRBJ1-1, the full variable domain is SAVISQKPSRDICQRGTSLTIQCQVDSQVTMMFWYRQQPGQSLTLIATANQGSEATYESGFVIDKFPISRPNLTFSTLTVSNMSPEDSSIYLCSVRDRVPEAFFGQGTRLTVV.

The chain couples TRBV29-1 to TRBJ1-1, with D tentatively TRBD1 (5 bases). The CDR3 spans 10 residues. Germline values: CDR1 SQVTM, CDR2 ANQGSEA. V was shortened by 5 bases and J by 5 bases, with 6 bases between the two germline ends. CDR3 sequence: CSVKGTEAFF. The CDR3 nucleotides are TGCAGCGTTAAGGGGACTGAAGCTTTCTTT.

This chain links TRBV7-9 with TRBJ2-5; tentatively, D is TRBD2 (5 bases). The CDR3 loop spans 14 amino acids. The V and J ends lost 1 base and 5 bases respectively, with 11 bases between them. Germline CDR1 and CDR2: SEHNR and FQNEAQ (reference sequence). The CDR3 sequence: CASSLGGLSETQYF. Written as DNA, the CDR3 is TGTGCCAGCAGCTTAGGAGGGCTCTCTGAGACCCAGTACTTC.

The chain uses TRBV20-1 and TRBJ2-5; a possible D gene is TRBD2 (5 bases). The CDR3 contains 14 residues. V dropped 4 bases and J dropped 4 bases, with 16 bases sitting between them. Germline loops: CDR1 DFQATT, CDR2 SNEGSKA (reference sequence). This CDR3 is CSATPMDFPETQYF. CDR3 in DNA: TGCAGTGCTACCCCGATGGACTTCCCAGAGACCCAGTACTTC.

This clonotype was recorded many times. V and J are TRBV29-1 and TRBJ2-5, with D perhaps assigned TRBD1 or TRBD2 (6 bases each). The CDR3 is 15 amino acids. Per germline, CDR1 SQVTM and CDR2 ANQGSEA. Trimming took off 3 bases at V and 5 bases at J, with 19 bases between the two ends. This CDR3 reads CSVDNTRGDRETQYF. CDR3 coding DNA: TGCAGCGTTGACAATACGAGGGGGGACCGGGAGACCCAGTACTTC.

The chain joins TRBV29-1 to TRBJ1-1, with 8 bases identical to TRBD1. J was trimmed by 5 bases and V by 4 bases; bases with no gene match: 12. The germline gives CDR1 SQVTM, CDR2 ANQGSEA. CDR3 length: 15 amino acids. The CDR3 reads CSVAIWTGFRTEAFF. The DNA of the CDR3 is TGCAGCGTTGCTATCTGGACAGGGTTTCGGACTGAAGCTTTCTTT.

The chain recombines TRBV12-3 or TRBV12-4 with TRBJ1-5; a weak D match, TRBD1 (6 bases). This CDR3 has 13 residues. The V gene lost 5 bases and the J gene lost 7 bases, with 12 bases spanning the gap. The CDR3 protein is CASSNRVGQPQHF. The CDR3 coding sequence is TGTGCCAGCAGTAACAGGGTCGGGCAGCCCCAGCATTTT.

This clonotype was counted only a few times. V gene TRBV6-1 combines with J gene TRBJ2-7; 9 bases line up with TRBD1. The trim removed 7 bases at V and 6 bases at J, leaving 13 bases unmatched. This CDR3 comprises 15 residues. The germline CDR1 and CDR2 sequences are MNHNS and SASEGT. The CDR3 reads CASNQQGAFSGEQYF. The DNA for the CDR3 is TGTGCCAGCAACCAACAGGGGGCATTTTCGGGCGAGCAGTACTTC.

The rearrangement links TRBV19 to TRBJ1-5; D gene ambiguous. Trimming took 9 bases from V and 6 from J, leaving 21 bases between them. The CDR3 length is 15 residues. Germline CDR1 reads LNHDA; CDR2 reads SQIVND (reference sequence). In DNA form, the CDR3 reads TGTGCCAGCGTGGAAGGGTTTGGCACTGGTCAGCCCCAGCATTTT. Residues: CASVEGFGTGQPQHF.

About this clonotype: This likely comes from a read error, as the CDR3 has no conserved phenylalanine or tryptophan at its end. The V gene is TRBV25-1, the J gene TRBJ1-6; D not certain. Germline CDR1 is MGHDK and CDR2 is SYGVNS. The germline V and J ends were trimmed by 5 bases and 0 bases, with 11 bases remaining between them. The CDR3 is 16 amino acids. CDR3 sequence: CASSSRVPSYNSPLHS. CDR3 nucleotide sequence: TGTGCCAGCAGTTCGAGGGTTCCCTCCTATAATTCACCCCTCCACTCT.

This clonotype was counted once. The V call is TRBV11-2, the J call TRBJ1-1; 7 positions match TRBD1. Germline CDR1 and CDR2: SGHAT and FQNNGV. The trim removed 8 bases at V and 6 bases at J, leaving 15 bases unmatched. This CDR3 has 15 amino acids. The CDR3 sequence: CASSPKRQGGAEAFF. The CDR3 nucleotides are TGTGCCAGCTCACCAAAACGACAGGGTGGCGCTGAAGCTTTCTTT.

This chain uses TRBV7-6 with TRBJ1-5; tentatively, D is TRBD1 (5 bases). This CDR3 spans 14 amino acids. Per the germline V gene, CDR1 is SGHVS and CDR2 is FNYEAQ. V was trimmed by 5 bases and J by 9 bases, leaving 17 bases between them. The CDR3 here is CASSQERGGWPQHF. The CDR3 region has the DNA TGTGCCAGCAGCCAAGAACGGGGCGGGTGGCCCCAGCATTTT.

V usage is TRBV7-2 and J usage is TRBJ1-2; 9 bases map to TRBD1. The trim removed 6 bases at V and 5 bases at J, leaving 7 bases unmatched. This CDR3 has 14 amino acids. CDR1 is SGHTA and CDR2 is FQGNSA in the germline V gene. CDR3 protein: CASRAGTGFYGYTF. Written as DNA, the CDR3 is TGTGCCAGCAGGGCGGGGACAGGGTTTTATGGCTACACCTTC.

This clonotype was seen only a few times. Being one base from a much bigger clone, this may be a read error. The chain combines TRBV10-3 with TRBJ1-2, with D possibly TRBD1 on 5 matching bases. Per germline, CDR1 ENHRY and CDR2 SYGVKD. This CDR3 contains 13 residues. The germline V and J ends were trimmed by 10 bases and 4 bases, with 16 bases remaining between them. CDR3 nucleotides: TGTGCCACCGAGCTGGGACGGAGCTATGGCTACACCTTC. Translation gives CATELGRSYGYTF.

The chain is built from TRBV10-3 and TRBJ2-3; the D is unclear. This CDR3 spans 13 amino acids. Trimming left V 3 bases short and J 3 bases short, with 7 bases between. Germline assignment: CDR1 ENHRY and CDR2 SYGVKD. CDR3 coding DNA: TGTGCCATCAGTGAACAGACTACAGATACGCAGTATTTT. Its protein is CAISEQTTDTQYF.

The V gene is TRBV7-1, the J gene TRBJ1-2; TRBD1 is a possible D gene (6 bases). TRBV7-1 falls under the ORF class, with uncertain function. This CDR3 is 14 amino acids long. V was shortened by 3 bases and J by 2 bases, with 10 bases between the two germline ends. CDR3 protein: CASSSLGQNYGYTF. For the CDR3, the DNA is TGTGCCAGCAGCTCCCTGGGACAAAACTATGGCTACACCTTC.

This clonotype was seen repeatedly, ten times or more. The chain recombines TRBV7-6 with TRBJ1-5, with 10 bases lining up with TRBD1. Germline CDR1 and CDR2: SGHVS and FNYEAQ. The CDR3 consists of 13 residues. Trimming took 3 bases from V and 9 from J; bases not matched to a gene: 2. DNA of the CDR3: TGTGCCAGCAGCTTGGACAGGGGGTCGCCCCAGCATTTT. Translation: CASSLDRGSPQHF. The entire variable domain, with the rest obtained from reference TRBV7-6 and TRBJ1-5, is as follows: GAGVSQSPRYKVTKRGQDVALRCDPISGHVSLYWYRQALGQGPEFLTYFNYEAQQDKSGLPNDRFSAERPEGSISTLTIQRTEQRDSAMYRCASSLDRGSPQHFGDGTRLSIL.